This T cell receptor (beta chain) came from a study of OX40 agonist ivuxolimab in advanced cancers. Study-level background: Ivuxolimab was an agonistic, fully human IgG2 monoclonal antibody directed against OX40 (CD134), a costimulatory receptor. Intravenous ivuxolimab was administered to patients every 2 weeks at six dose levels: 0.01, 0.1, 0.3, 1.5, 3 and 10 mg/kg. Among the 50 to 55 dose-escalation patients, approximately 20 had hepatocellular carcinoma, some 15 melanoma, 9 renal cell carcinoma and 9 head and neck cancer. In the dose-escalation cohort, 75% to 90% of patients were male, and the mean age was approximately 60 years with a range of roughly 23 to 79. Patients were allowed to have had prior anti-PD-1, anti-PD-L1 or anti-CTLA-4 therapy, and 40% of the dose-escalation patients had previously received checkpoint inhibitors. Partial responses were achieved by three dose-escalation patients, of whom one had hepatocellular carcinoma and two had cutaneous melanoma. Peripheral TCRbeta sequencing was intended to test whether TCR sequence diversity was altered and clonal T-cell expansion was caused by ivuxolimab. The paper reports the monotherapy dose-escalation portion (N = 52 patients) of the phase I ivuxolimab trial.

For CDR1 and CDR2, the germline V gene lists SNHLY and FYNNEI. Here V drops 10 bases and J drops 4 bases, and the junction holds 9 bases not matched to any gene. From its cysteine to its phenylalanine, the CDR3 spans 15 amino acids. The DNA shown is the 45-base CDR3, in frame from base 1. To sequence the TCRbeta CDR3 region, genomic DNA was isolated from the sorted cells. TCRbeta CDR3 regions were sequenced using the immunoSEQ Assay. Drawn from immuneACCESS, this table holds only the in-frame rearrangements with V and J called that TCRdb kept. Clones are partly lost; checked studies trace under half to an unresolved V gene and leave the rest unexplained. The sample table contains about 53,000 clones; only one count was recorded for 75% to 90% of them. Of the sample, approximately 10% is held by the ten largest clones. Overall study results and their limits: The antigen specificity of the peripheral T cells that underwent clonal expansion was not determined. Low levels of normalized T-cell clonal expansion were also seen in some nonresponding patients. Clonal expansion of both CD4+ and CD8+ blood T cells was observed from baseline to week 6 at doses 0.1 to 3.0 mg/kg. In the 0.1-3.0 mg/kg groups, partial responders had among the lowest normalized peripheral clonal expansion, particularly in CD8+ T cells. After ivuxolimab, more expanded clones were found on average in CD8+ T cells than in CD4+ T cells.

The trial excluded patients who had a history of autoimmune disease or who were on systemic immunosuppression. In every dose cohort, peripheral blood was drawn for TCR sequencing at baseline, cycle 4 day 1, and cycle 7 day 1. Samples were obtained from an open-label, multicenter, first-in-human phase I dose-escalation trial of ivuxolimab. The trial enrolled adults with locally advanced or metastatic head and neck squamous cell, hepatocellular, melanoma or renal cell carcinoma. CD4+ and CD8+ T cells were sorted separately from peripheral blood before TCR sequencing. Worth noting for this clone: Its antigen is unknown. Base-call qualities are not available, and no considerably larger clone is one nucleotide away.

This specimen was CD4+ or CD8+ T cells sorted from blood, taken in a trial of the OX40 agonist ivuxolimab. The clonotype comes from an adult with an advanced solid tumor such as melanoma, head and neck, liver or kidney cancer. Rearrangement joined TRBV2 to TRBJ2-1; 11 central bases correspond to TRBD2. The CDR3 protein is CAIRTGTSGYNEQFF. The DNA is as follows: TGTGCCATCAGAACCGGGACTAGCGGATACAATGAGCAGTTCTTC.